Listed below are T cell receptor beta chains from one sample, sequenced in a study of T cell responses to AZD1222 COVID-19 vaccine. The assay was immunoSEQ multiplex PCR, and TCRdb's table has in-frame clones only and misses some. The sample holds about 170,000 clones, 85% to 90% seen once. The specimen comprised peripheral blood, sampled on day 0 of AZD1222 vaccination. All receptors derive from an adult in good health. CDR3s include the opening cysteine and the closing phenylalanine or tryptophan. Fields, in order: D gene, V gene, CDR3 length, J gene, CDR3 protein. A D gene is named only where the DNA matches it firmly.

TRBD2,TRBV5-8,15,TRBJ2-3,CASSLAGTSTDTQYF
TRBD1,TRBV7-9,13,TRBJ2-7,CASSQGQGNEQYF
TRBD2,TRBV9,16,TRBJ2-1,CASSVSGTSNYNEQFF
-,TRBV27,17,TRBJ1-6,CASSPLTRQNYNSPLHF
-,TRBV6-5,15,TRBJ2-3,CASSSGHPSTDTQYF
TRBD1,TRBV5-1,15,TRBJ2-3,CASSGTGMGTDTQYF
-,TRBV7-9,16,TRBJ2-7,CASRFGSGDDLYEQYF
-,TRBV6-4,14,TRBJ1-2,CASSDSGGAGGYTF
TRBD1,TRBV5-6,15,TRBJ1-2,CASSLSGTGIYGYTF
TRBD1,TRBV7-8,14,TRBJ1-1,CASSYQGGNTEAFF
-,TRBV6-5,14,TRBJ2-7,CASSVSSQGYEQYF
TRBD2,TRBV27,21,TRBJ2-3,CASSLLVGLAGGPLGEDTQYF
-,TRBV20-1,11,TRBJ2-5,CSAEASETQYF
-,TRBV7-8,17,TRBJ1-5,CASSSPPSPSRAQPQHF
-,TRBV6-1,17,TRBJ2-3,CASSVGKLATSTDTQYF
-,TRBV19,11,TRBJ1-1,CASSPEVEAFF
-,TRBV3-1/TRBV3-2,14,TRBJ1-1,CASSQGGGWTEAFF
TRBD1,TRBV6-4,14,TRBJ1-1,CASRAGTANTEAFF
-,TRBV5-1,16,TRBJ2-3,CASSSQDNGYTDTQYF